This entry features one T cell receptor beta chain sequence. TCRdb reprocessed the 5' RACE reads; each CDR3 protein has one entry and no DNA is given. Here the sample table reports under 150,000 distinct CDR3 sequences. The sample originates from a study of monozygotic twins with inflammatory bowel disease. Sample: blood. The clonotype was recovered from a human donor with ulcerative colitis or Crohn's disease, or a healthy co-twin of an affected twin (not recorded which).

The CDR3 loop reads CASKREQGGDGYTF. The chain combines TRBV6-1 with TRBJ1-2; the TRBD1 assignment by TCRdb is unverifiable without DNA. Germline CDR1 reads MNHNS; CDR2 reads SASEGT. This CDR3 has 14 amino acids.